This section outlines one T cell receptor beta chain sequence together with its context. Antigen unknown. These data come from a study of T cell responses to AZD1222 COVID-19 vaccine. TCRdb's copy holds only in-frame clones and misses some; the assay was immunoSEQ multiplex PCR. The sample yields about 150,000 clones, 70% to 90% seen once. Germline CDR1 SGHRS, CDR2 YFSETQ. With 2 bases clipped from V and 3 bases from J, the junction kept 11 bases outside the gene matches. The length of the CDR3 is 19 residues. Study-wide results and limits: Possibly, clonal diversity was underestimated; donors were largely white British and included more females. Spike was spanned by vaccine-associated CD4 TCRs, with dominance at 160-218 and 743-854. Seropositive AZD1222 recipients at baseline numbered only five or six. Nearly half of unique spike-specific TCRs reportedly avoided B.1.351 and B.1.1.7 mutated regions.

The source was peripheral blood, collected on day 0 of AZD1222 vaccination. The sequence was obtained from an adult in good health. The V and J genes are TRBV5-1 and TRBJ2-3, with 14 positions matching TRBD2. CDR3 protein: CASSLGLAGGQPSTDTQYF. The CDR3 DNA is TGCGCCAGCAGCTTAGGACTAGCGGGAGGCCAACCCTCGACAGATACGCAGTATTTT.